Each of the 2 T cell receptor beta chains below was sequenced from the same sample in a study of CXCR3-negative and CXCR3-positive naive CD8 T cells. Via 5' RACE with UMI labels, TRB cDNA libraries were prepared. After re-calling the 5' RACE reads, TCRdb lists one entry per CDR3 protein, DNA absent. The sample features approximately 66,000 distinct CDR3 sequences, with about 1.5% in its top ten. Specimen: naive CXCR3- CD8+ T cells from blood. Specified subset: CD45RO-CCR7+CD27+CD95- naive CD8+ T cells lacking CXCR3 (TNR3-). The receptors shown here come from a human donor in good health. Some clones in this sample may be carry-over from other donors' samples.

The CDR3 reads CSANDRLYTEAFF. The rearrangement joins TRBV20-1 to TRBJ1-1; TCRdb selects TRBD1, and the lack of DNA leaves this call unchecked. The CDR3 is 13 amino acids. The germline V gene encodes CDR1 DFQATT and CDR2 SNEGSKA (reference sequence).

This chain uses TRBV27 with TRBJ1-1; TCRdb designates TRBD1, a call that cannot be tested without DNA. Looked up from germline, CDR1 is MNHEY and CDR2 is SMNVEV (reference sequence). This CDR3 contains 15 residues. The CDR3: CASRTGAKLNTEAFF.